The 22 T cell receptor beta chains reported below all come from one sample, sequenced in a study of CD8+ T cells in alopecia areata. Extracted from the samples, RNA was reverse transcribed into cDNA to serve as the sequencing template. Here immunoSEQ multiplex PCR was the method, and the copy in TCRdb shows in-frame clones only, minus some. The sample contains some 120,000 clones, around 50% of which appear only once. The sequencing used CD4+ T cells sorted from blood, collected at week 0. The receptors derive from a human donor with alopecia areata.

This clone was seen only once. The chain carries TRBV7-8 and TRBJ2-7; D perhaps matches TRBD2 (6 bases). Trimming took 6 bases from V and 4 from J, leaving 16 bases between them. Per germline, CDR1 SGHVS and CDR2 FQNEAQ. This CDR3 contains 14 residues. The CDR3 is CASSFPGLTYEQYF. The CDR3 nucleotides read TGTGCCAGCAGTTTCCCGGGACTCACGTACGAGCAGTACTTC.

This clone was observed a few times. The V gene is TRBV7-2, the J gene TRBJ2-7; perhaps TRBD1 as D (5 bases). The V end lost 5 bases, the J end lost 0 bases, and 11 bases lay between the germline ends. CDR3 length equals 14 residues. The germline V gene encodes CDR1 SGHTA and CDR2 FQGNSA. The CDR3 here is CASSTEGDSYEQYF. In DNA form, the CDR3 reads TGTGCCAGCAGCACAGAAGGGGACTCCTACGAGCAGTACTTC.

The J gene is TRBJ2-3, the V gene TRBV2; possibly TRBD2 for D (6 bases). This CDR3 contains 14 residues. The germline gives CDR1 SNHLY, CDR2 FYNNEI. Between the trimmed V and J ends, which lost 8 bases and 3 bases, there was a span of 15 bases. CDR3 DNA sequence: TGTGCCAGCGGACGGGAGAGTGGGACAGATACGCAGTATTTT. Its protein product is CASGRESGTDTQYF.

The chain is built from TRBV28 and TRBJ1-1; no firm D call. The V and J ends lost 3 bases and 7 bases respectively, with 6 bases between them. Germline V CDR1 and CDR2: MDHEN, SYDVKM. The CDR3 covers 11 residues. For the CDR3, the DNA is TGTGCCAGCAGTTTGGGATTTGAAGCTTTCTTT. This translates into CASSLGFEAFF.

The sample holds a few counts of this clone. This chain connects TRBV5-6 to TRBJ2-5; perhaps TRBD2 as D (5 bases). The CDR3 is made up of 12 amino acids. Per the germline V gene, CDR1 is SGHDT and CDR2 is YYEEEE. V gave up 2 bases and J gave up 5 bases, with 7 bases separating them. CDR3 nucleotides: TGTGCCAGCAGCTTCTGGGAGGAGACCCAGTACTTC. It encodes CASSFWEETQYF.

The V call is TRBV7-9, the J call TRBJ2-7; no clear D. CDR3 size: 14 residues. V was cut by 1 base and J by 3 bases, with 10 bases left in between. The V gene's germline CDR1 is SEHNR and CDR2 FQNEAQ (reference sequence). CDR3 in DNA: TGTGCCAGCAGCTTAGGGAACACTCACTACGAGCAGTACTTC. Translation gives CASSLGNTHYEQYF.

CDR3 amino acids: CASQGSSEKLFF. The CDR3, as DNA: TGTGCCAGCCAGGGTAGCAGTGAAAAACTGTTTTTT. The V and J genes are TRBV6-5 and TRBJ1-4; D perhaps matches TRBD1 (5 bases). Per germline, CDR1 MNHEY and CDR2 SVGAGI. Trimming shortened V by 8 bases and J by 7 bases, and 11 bases separated the two germline ends. CDR3 length: 12 amino acids.

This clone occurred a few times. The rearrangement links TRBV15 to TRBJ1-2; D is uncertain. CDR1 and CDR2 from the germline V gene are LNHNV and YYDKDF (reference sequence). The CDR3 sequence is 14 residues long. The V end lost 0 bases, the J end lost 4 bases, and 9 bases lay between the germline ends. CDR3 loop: CATSREIGSYGYTF. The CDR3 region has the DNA TGTGCCACCAGCAGAGAGATTGGAAGCTATGGCTACACCTTC.

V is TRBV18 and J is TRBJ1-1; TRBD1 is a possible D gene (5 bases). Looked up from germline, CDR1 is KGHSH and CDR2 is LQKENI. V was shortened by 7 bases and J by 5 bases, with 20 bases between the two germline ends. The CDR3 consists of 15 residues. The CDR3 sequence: CASLRYADGGTEAFF. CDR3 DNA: TGTGCCAGCTTACGTTACGCGGACGGGGGAACTGAAGCTTTCTTT.

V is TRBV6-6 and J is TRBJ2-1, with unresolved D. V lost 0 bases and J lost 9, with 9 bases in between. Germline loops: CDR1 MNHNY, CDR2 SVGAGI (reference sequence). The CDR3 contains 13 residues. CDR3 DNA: TGTGCCAGCAGTTACTCGCTAGAACTTGAGCAGTTCTTC. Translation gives CASSYSLELEQFF.

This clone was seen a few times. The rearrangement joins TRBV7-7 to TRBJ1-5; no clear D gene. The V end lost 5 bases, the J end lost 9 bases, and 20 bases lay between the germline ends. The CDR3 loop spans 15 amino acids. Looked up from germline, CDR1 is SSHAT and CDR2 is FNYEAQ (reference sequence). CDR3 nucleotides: TGTGCCAGCAGCCCGACCCCCCACGGGCGGCGGCCCCAGCATTTT. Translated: CASSPTPHGRRPQHF.

The CDR3 region has the DNA TGCAGCGGGAGCAGTAGCGTTAATGAGCAGTTCTTC. The encoded protein is CSGSSSVNEQFF. The V gene is TRBV29-1, the J gene TRBJ2-1, with D perhaps TRBD2 (5 bases). The CDR3 contains 12 residues. The ends were cut back, 7 bases at V and 7 bases at J, with 14 bases in the middle. The germline V gene has CDR1 SQVTM and CDR2 ANQGSEA.

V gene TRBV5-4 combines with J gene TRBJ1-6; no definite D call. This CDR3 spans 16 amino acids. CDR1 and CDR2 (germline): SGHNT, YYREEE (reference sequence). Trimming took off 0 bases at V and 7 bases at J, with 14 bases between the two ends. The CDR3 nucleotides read TGTGCCAGCAGCTTGGCATTAGGAAGAGAAAATTCACCCCTCCACTTT. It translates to CASSLALGRENSPLHF.

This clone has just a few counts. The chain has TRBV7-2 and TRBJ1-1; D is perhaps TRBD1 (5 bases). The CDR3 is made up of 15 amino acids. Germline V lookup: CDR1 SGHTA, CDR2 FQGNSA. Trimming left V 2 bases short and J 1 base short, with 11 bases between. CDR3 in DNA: TGTGCCAGCAGCTTATGGGGCAATAAGAACACTGAAGCTTTCTTT. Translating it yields CASSLWGNKNTEAFF.

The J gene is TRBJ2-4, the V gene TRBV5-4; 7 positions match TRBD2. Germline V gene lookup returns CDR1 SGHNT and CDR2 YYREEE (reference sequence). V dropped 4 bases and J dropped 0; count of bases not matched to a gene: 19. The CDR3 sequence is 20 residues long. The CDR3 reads CASSGDYRRVPELAKNIQYF. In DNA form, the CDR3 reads TGTGCCAGCAGCGGGGACTATCGACGCGTCCCCGAACTAGCCAAAAACATTCAGTACTTC. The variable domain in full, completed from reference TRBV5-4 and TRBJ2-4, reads ETGVTQSPTHLIKTRGQQVTLRCSSQSGHNTVSWYQQALGQGPQFIFQYYREEENGRGNFPPRFSGLQFPNYSSELNVNALELDDSALYLCASSGDYRRVPELAKNIQYFGAGTRLSVL.

CDR3 in amino acids: CASSLGLANEQYF. The DNA for the CDR3 is TGCGCCAGCAGCTTGGGACTAGCAAACGAGCAGTACTTC. V and J are TRBV4-1 and TRBJ2-5; 9 nucleotides agree with TRBD2. Judging by the DNA end, TRBJ2-7 fits better; the J call may be wrong. The CDR3 sequence is 13 residues long. CDR1 and CDR2 (germline): MGHRA, YSYEKL.

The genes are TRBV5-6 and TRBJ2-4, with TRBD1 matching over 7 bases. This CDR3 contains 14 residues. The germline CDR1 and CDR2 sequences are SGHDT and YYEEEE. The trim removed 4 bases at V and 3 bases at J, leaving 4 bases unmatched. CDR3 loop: CASSLRDSKNIQYF. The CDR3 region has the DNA TGTGCCAGCAGCCTCCGGGACAGCAAAAACATTCAGTACTTC. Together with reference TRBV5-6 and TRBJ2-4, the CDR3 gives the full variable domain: DAGVTQSPTHLIKTRGQQVTLRCSPKSGHDTVSWYQQALGQGPQFIFQYYEEEERQRGNFPDRFSGHQFPNYSSELNVNALLLGDSALYLCASSLRDSKNIQYFGAGTRLSVL.

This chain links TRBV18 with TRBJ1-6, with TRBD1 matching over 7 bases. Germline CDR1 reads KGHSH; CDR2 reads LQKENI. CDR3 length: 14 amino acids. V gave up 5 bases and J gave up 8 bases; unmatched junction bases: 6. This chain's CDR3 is CASSGTAKYSPLHF. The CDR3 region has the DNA TGTGCCAGCTCAGGGACAGCAAAGTATTCACCCCTCCACTTT.

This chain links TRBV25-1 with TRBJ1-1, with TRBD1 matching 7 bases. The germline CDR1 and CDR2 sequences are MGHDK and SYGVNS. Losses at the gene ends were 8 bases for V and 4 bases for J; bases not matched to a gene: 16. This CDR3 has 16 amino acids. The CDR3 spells CASAKFTGVGITEAFF. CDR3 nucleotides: TGTGCCAGCGCAAAGTTCACAGGGGTCGGCATCACTGAAGCTTTCTTT.

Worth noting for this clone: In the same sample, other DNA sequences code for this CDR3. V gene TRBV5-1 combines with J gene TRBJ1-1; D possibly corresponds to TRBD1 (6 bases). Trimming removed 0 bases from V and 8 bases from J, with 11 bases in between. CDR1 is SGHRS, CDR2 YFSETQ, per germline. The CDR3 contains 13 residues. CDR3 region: CASSLDPGQEAFF. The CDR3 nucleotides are TGCGCCAGCAGCTTGGATCCGGGACAAGAAGCTTTCTTT.

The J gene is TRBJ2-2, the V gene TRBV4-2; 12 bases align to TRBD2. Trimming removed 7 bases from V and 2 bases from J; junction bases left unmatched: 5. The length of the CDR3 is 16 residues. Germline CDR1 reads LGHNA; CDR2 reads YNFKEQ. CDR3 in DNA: TGTGCCAGCACCCGGACTAGCGGGGATAACACCGGGGAGCTGTTTTTT. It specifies CASTRTSGDNTGELFF.

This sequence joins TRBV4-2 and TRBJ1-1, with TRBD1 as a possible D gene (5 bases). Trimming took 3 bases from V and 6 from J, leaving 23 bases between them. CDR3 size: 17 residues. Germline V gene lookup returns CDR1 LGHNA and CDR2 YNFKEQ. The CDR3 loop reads CASSHVDGGTMGSEAFF. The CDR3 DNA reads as TGTGCCAGCAGCCATGTTGATGGGGGGACTATGGGCTCTGAAGCTTTCTTT.